This TCR beta chain was observed in a study of Ad26.COV2.S vaccination and SARS-CoV-2 variants. Study context: Once or twice, 56 days apart, Ad26.COV2.S was delivered intramuscularly.

The table came from immunoSEQ multiplex PCR; TCRdb's copy has only in-frame clones and leaves some out. The data hold around 300,000 clones, with approximately 90% observed a single time. The treatment denotes: 15 to 20 received Ad26.COV2.S at low or high dose, single or two shots; 5 received placebo; per-sample allocation not given. Samples analyzed were those drawn on day 63 after the first vaccine or placebo injection. At a Boston site, the person donating was an adult of 18-55 years. This CDR3 has 15 residues. Trimming at V came to 7 bases and at J to 6 bases, leaving 13 bases not matched to a gene. The germline gives CDR1 MNHEY, CDR2 SMNVEV (reference sequence). Study-level points and caveats: People who got the vaccine had more spike-specific TCR breadth than people who got placebo.

A word on this clone: Its antigen remains unknown.

The J gene is TRBJ1-2, the V gene TRBV27; 8 bases agree with TRBD1. This TCR derives from a person between 18 and 65 years old who received the Ad26.COV2.S COVID-19 vaccine or a placebo. This specimen consisted of peripheral blood, obtained in a trial of Ad26.COV2.S vaccine versus placebo. The DNA of the CDR3 is TGTGCCAGCATCCCTAGGGGGGACAGGCTGGATGGCTACACCTTC. Translating gives CASIPRGDRLDGYTF.